The next 25 T cell receptor beta chains were all read from a single sample in a study of immune characterization of retroperitoneal liposarcoma. TCRdb reprocessed the PCR reads with MiXCR, giving one entry per CDR3 protein. The table has 12,000 or so distinct CDR3 sequences, about 26% seen once. The sample comprised tumor tissue. These receptors originate from a female donor with retroperitoneal liposarcoma.

There are many counts of this clonotype. J is TRBJ2-3 and V is TRBV11-2; D could derive from TRBD1 or TRBD2 (5 bases each). This CDR3 has 15 residues. Trimming left V 4 bases short and J 4 bases short, with 15 bases between. Per the germline V gene, CDR1 is SGHAT and CDR2 is FQNNGV. CDR3 sequence: CASSSRDPRADTQYF. The CDR3 coding sequence is TGTGCCAGCAGCTCCCGGGACCCGAGGGCAGATACGCAGTATTTT. The variable domain in full, with the rest retrieved from reference TRBV11-2 and TRBJ2-3, is EAGVAQSPRYKIIEKRQSVAFWCNPISGHATLYWYQQILGQGPKLLIQFQNNGVVDDSQLPKDRFSAERLKGVDSTLKIQPAKLEDSAVYLCASSSRDPRADTQYFGPGTRLTVL.

The sample holds many counts of this clonotype. The CDR3 sequence is CASSWGTKARNEQYF. CDR3 nucleotide sequence: TGTGCCAGCAGTTGGGGAACCAAGGCTAGGAATGAGCAGTACTTC. The rearrangement uses TRBV6-1 and TRBJ2-1; the D is unclear. Matching the DNA end better, TRBJ2-7 makes the J call doubtful. This CDR3 region has 15 residues. Germline V lookup: CDR1 MNHNS, CDR2 SASEGT.

V gene TRBV24-1 combines with J gene TRBJ2-1; 11 nucleotides agree with TRBD1. The J call may be wrong; the DNA end is better matched by TRBJ2-5. The CDR3 contains 16 residues. The germline V gene encodes CDR1 KGHDR and CDR2 SFDVKD. CDR3 loop: CATSDTRTGGAETQYF. The CDR3 DNA is TGTGCCACCAGTGATACTCGGACAGGGGGCGCGGAGACCCAGTACTTC.

V is TRBV10-1 and J is TRBJ1-3; D gene unclear. Germline V CDR1 and CDR2: WNHNN, SYGVQD (reference sequence). This CDR3 spans 13 amino acids. Deletions cut 2 bases from V and 1 base from J, with 3 bases between. CDR3 bases: TGCGCCAGCAGTGAGGATTCTGGAAACACCATATATTTT. Translated: CASSEDSGNTIYF.

This clonotype was seen a few times. The chain has TRBV28 and TRBJ1-1; 9 nucleotides match TRBD1. V lost 5 bases and J lost 5; bases outside the gene matches: 9. This CDR3 is 15 amino acids long. The germline gives CDR1 MDHEN, CDR2 SYDVKM. The CDR3 nucleotides read TGTGCCAGCAGTGAGCGGACAGGGGAGTGGACTGAAGCTTTCTTT. Translated, it gives CASSERTGEWTEAFF.

J is TRBJ1-3 and V is TRBV10-2; D remains ambiguous. CDR3 length: 12 residues. The germline gives CDR1 WSHSY, CDR2 SAAADI. The ends were cut back, 8 bases at V and 3 bases at J, with 8 bases in the middle. In nucleotides, the CDR3 is TGCGCCAGCGGTGGCTATGGAAACACCATATATTTT. It translates to CASGGYGNTIYF.

V gene TRBV4-1 combines with J gene TRBJ1-6; D is ambiguous. This CDR3 is built from 17 residues. V dropped 0 bases and J dropped 0 bases, with 9 bases sitting between them. Germline assignment: CDR1 MGHRA and CDR2 YSYEKL. The CDR3 sequence: CASSQDAQSSYNSPLHF. The CDR3 coding sequence is TGCGCCAGCAGCCAAGATGCCCAAAGCTCCTATAATTCACCCCTCCACTTT.

This clonotype is medium-sized in the sample. The chain employs TRBV7-2 and TRBJ2-6, with D possibly being TRBD2 (6 bases). The CDR3 extends over 18 amino acids. Trimming took 3 bases from V and 0 from J, leaving 15 bases between them. CDR1 SGHTA and CDR2 FQGNSA come from the germline V gene. This CDR3 is CASSLQPAGFSGANVLTF. The CDR3 nucleotides are TGTGCCAGCAGCTTGCAGCCAGCGGGTTTCTCTGGGGCCAACGTCCTGACTTTC. Using reference TRBV7-2 and TRBJ2-6 for the parts outside the CDR3, the full variable domain is GAGVSQSPSNKVTEKGKDVELRCDPISGHTALYWYRQSLGQGLEFLIYFQGNSAPDKSGLPSDRFSAERTGGSVSTLTIQRTQQEDSAVYLCASSLQPAGFSGANVLTFGAGSRLTVL.

As regards this clonotype: The junction departs from the called germline gene at one end, perhaps through a read error. The chain links TRBV7-6 to TRBJ2-5; TRBD2 matches at 10 bases. Germline lookup yields CDR1 SGHVS and CDR2 FNYEAQ. The CDR3 is made up of 16 amino acids. CDR3 residues: CASSPLGLAGEETQYF. In DNA, the CDR3 is TGTGCTAGCAGCCCCCTCGGGCTAGCGGGAGAAGAGACCCAGTACTTC.

For the CDR3, the DNA is TGTGCCAGCAGTAAAACCCTTTCGACAGGGCGAGGAGATACGCAGTATTTT. Its protein product is CASSKTLSTGRGDTQYF. The chain carries TRBV6-1 and TRBJ2-3; 7 positions agree with TRBD1. From germline, CDR1 is MNHNS and CDR2 SASEGT. The CDR3 has 17 amino acids. J lost 5 bases, V lost 5 bases, and 16 bases had no gene match.

As to this clonotype: A much larger clone is a single base away; this may be a read error. The CDR3 bases are TGTGCCAGCAGTGACGCGCCCGAAAAACTGTTTTTT. Translation gives CASSDAPEKLFF. This chain links TRBV6-1 with TRBJ1-4; D is unresolved. Germline V gene data show CDR1 as MNHNS and CDR2 as SASEGT. Between the trimmed V and J ends, which lost 3 bases and 8 bases, there was a span of 7 bases. CDR3 length equals 12 residues.

This clonotype was recorded a few times. V is TRBV7-2 and J is TRBJ2-1; maybe TRBD1 (6 bases). TRBJ2-5 matches the DNA end more closely, so the J call is doubtful. CDR1 is SGHTA, CDR2 FQGNSA, per germline. This CDR3 region has 14 residues. This chain's CDR3 is CASSLDSGVETQYF. As DNA, the CDR3 is TGTGCCAGCAGCTTAGATTCAGGGGTAGAGACCCAGTACTTC.

The chain couples TRBV15 to TRBJ2-1, with D perhaps being TRBD1 or TRBD2 (5 bases each). Per germline, CDR1 LNHNV and CDR2 YYDKDF (reference sequence). The CDR3 spans 14 residues. Trimming shortened V by 1 base and J by 10 bases, and 14 bases separated the two germline ends. CDR3 DNA: TGTGCCACCAGCAGAGGGGGGTCCGCCTACGAGCAGTTCTTC. It translates to CATSRGGSAYEQFF.

As for this clonotype: It may be a read error: a sequence one base away is much more abundant. The chain combines TRBV12-3 or TRBV12-4 with TRBJ2-1; tentative D call: TRBD2 (6 bases). CDR3 length: 14 amino acids. Between the trimmed V and J ends, which lost 6 bases and 10 bases, there was a span of 19 bases. Here the CDR3 reads CASRASRDSYEQFF. The CDR3 DNA follows: TGTGCCAGCAGGGCGAGCAGGGACTCCTACGAGCAGTTCTTC.

This clonotype was picked up a small number of times. This rearrangement joins TRBV11-3 to TRBJ2-3; D is possibly TRBD1 or TRBD2 (5 bases each). The CDR3 extends over 14 amino acids. CDR1 and CDR2 from the germline V gene are SGHNT and YENEEA. V was trimmed by 3 bases and J by 2 bases, leaving 9 bases between them. CDR3 sequence: CASSFEGPTDTQYF. CDR3 coding DNA: TGTGCCAGCAGCTTTGAGGGGCCCACAGATACGCAGTATTTT.

This clonotype was found once. The V gene is TRBV7-2, the J gene TRBJ2-5, with 14 bases fitting TRBD2. The DNA end is a closer match to TRBJ2-7, so the J assignment may be wrong. Germline V gene lookup returns CDR1 SGHTA and CDR2 FQGNSA. The CDR3 consists of 16 residues. The DNA for the CDR3 is TGTGCCAGCAGCCCGGGGACTAGCGGGAGTCACCACGAGCAGTACTTC. Protein product: CASSPGTSGSHHEQYF.

This clonotype is labeled as medium-sized. CDR3 residues: CASSLSRLAGAGETQYF. For the CDR3, the DNA is TGTGCCAGCAGCTTATCTCGTCTAGCGGGAGCGGGAGAGACCCAGTACTTC. V gene TRBV11-3 combines with J gene TRBJ2-5, with 10 positions matching TRBD2. V lost 2 bases to trimming and J lost 4 bases; unmatched junction nucleotides: 10. Looked up from germline, CDR1 is SGHNT and CDR2 is YENEEA. The CDR3 consists of 17 residues.

The chain employs TRBV11-2 and TRBJ2-1, with TRBD2 matching 11 bases. J was trimmed by 9 bases and V by 5 bases; bases with no gene match: 9. The CDR3 runs to 15 residues. Germline V gene data show CDR1 as SGHAT and CDR2 as FQNNGV. CDR3 bases: TGTGCCAGCAGCGCATCTAGCGGGAGGACGGTTGAGCAGTTCTTC. Its protein product is CASSASSGRTVEQFF.

This clonotype was picked up a small number of times. The rearrangement uses TRBV7-3 and TRBJ2-5, with 8 nucleotides matching TRBD2. This CDR3 has 15 amino acids. Germline V lookup: CDR1 SGHTA, CDR2 FQGTGA. The junction had 9 bases not matched to a gene; V was cut back by 4 bases and J by 5 bases. The CDR3 is CASSSTAGAGETQYF. In nucleotides, the CDR3 is TGTGCCAGCAGCTCGACAGCGGGAGCTGGGGAGACCCAGTACTTC.

This chain uses TRBV12-5 with TRBJ2-6; 7 nucleotides match TRBD2. The CDR3 loop spans 16 amino acids. Germline loops: CDR1 LGHNT, CDR2 FRNRAP. After removal of 6 bases from V and 0 bases from J, the junction contained 5 bases not matched to a gene. CDR3 residues: CASGLGGGSGANVLTF. The CDR3, as DNA: TGTGCTAGTGGCCTGGGGGGGGGCTCTGGGGCCAACGTCCTGACTTTC. The full variable domain, rest sourced from reference TRBV12-5 and TRBJ2-6, is DARVTQTPRHKVTEMGQEVTMRCQPILGHNTVFWYRQTMMQGLELLAYFRNRAPLDDSGMPKDRFSAEMPDATLATLKIQPSEPRDSAVYFCASGLGGGSGANVLTFGAGSRLTVL.

The chain carries TRBV7-8 and TRBJ2-1; D is uncertain. The CDR3 extends over 14 amino acids. Germline assignment: CDR1 SGHVS and CDR2 FQNEAQ. V was cut by 3 bases and J by 10 bases, with 16 bases left in between. CDR3 sequence: CASSFDEVSYEQFF. The CDR3, as DNA: TGTGCCAGCAGCTTCGACGAAGTCTCCTACGAGCAGTTCTTC.

This clonotype was picked up many times. The rearrangement joins TRBV7-3 to TRBJ2-3; D perhaps matches TRBD2 (5 bases). The CDR3 consists of 13 residues. V was cut by 1 base and J by 4 bases, with 6 bases left in between. The germline V gene has CDR1 SGHTA and CDR2 FQGTGA. The CDR3 spells CASSLNGADTQYF. Here the CDR3 DNA reads TGTGCCAGCAGCTTAAACGGGGCAGATACGCAGTATTTT.

As concerns this clonotype: At one boundary the junction diverges from the germline segment, which might be a read error. The chain combines TRBV7-6 with TRBJ2-3; 8 bases are a match to TRBD1. This CDR3 is 15 amino acids long. Germline V gives CDR1 SGHVS, CDR2 FNYEAQ. CDR3 protein: CASSLYQGARDEQFF. CDR3 DNA: TGTGCCAGCAGCTTATACCAGGGGGCAAGGGATGAGCAGTTCTTT.

This clonotype was detected a few times. This sequence joins TRBV6-1 and TRBJ2-1, with TRBD2 identical over 11 bases. With the DNA end fitting TRBJ2-7 better, the J assignment may be wrong. The germline V gene encodes CDR1 MNHNS and CDR2 SASEGT. The length of the CDR3 is 16 residues. This CDR3 is CASRDLAGGLYNEQYF. The CDR3 DNA is TGTGCCAGCAGAGATCTAGCGGGAGGCCTCTACAATGAGCAGTACTTC.

This chain connects TRBV6-1 to TRBJ2-3; the match to TRBD1 covers 10 bases. The ends lost 3 bases at V and 1 base at J; junction bases unmatched: 1. CDR3 length: 15 residues. Germline CDR1 and CDR2: MNHNS and SASEGT. This CDR3 is CASSDGTGGTDTQYF. Here the CDR3 DNA reads TGTGCCAGCAGTGATGGGACAGGGGGCACAGATACGCAGTATTTT.